This entry lists 5 T cell receptor beta chains sequenced from one sample in a study of cytomegalovirus exposure and HLA in healthy donors. The study ran its PCR with 60 Vbeta and 13 Jbeta primers. Assay: immunoSEQ multiplex PCR; the TCRdb copy retains only in-frame clones and omits some. The table records fewer than 200,000 clones, almost 85% of them present only once. Input material: PBMCs. Receptor source: a man aged 25 to 45 in good health and CMV-seronegative.

The gene calls are TRBV6-5 and TRBJ2-6, with a possible D match to TRBD1 (5 bases). CDR3 length equals 15 residues. V was shortened by 6 bases and J by 1 base, with 10 bases between the two germline ends. CDR1 and CDR2 from the germline V gene are MNHEY and SVGAGI. The CDR3 nucleotides are TGTGCCAGCAGCATACAGGAGTCTGGGGCCAACGTCCTGACTTTC. This sequence encodes CASSIQESGANVLTF.

The chain is built from TRBV23-1 and TRBJ1-4; a possible D gene is TRBD1 (5 bases). TRBV23-1 is annotated as an ORF whose role is uncertain. V dropped 2 bases and J dropped 2 bases, with 18 bases sitting between them. This CDR3 spans 18 amino acids. CDR3 sequence reads: CASSQPRTQGNTNEKLFF. DNA for the CDR3: TGCGCCAGCAGTCAACCCCGGACGCAGGGAAATACTAATGAAAAACTGTTTTTT.

The CDR3 DNA follows: TGTGCCAGCGGAGACTACGGGGGGTGGAATGGCTACACCTTC. As protein: CASGDYGGWNGYTF. The rearrangement joins TRBV2 to TRBJ1-2, with a possible D match to TRBD1 (5 bases). Trimming left V 8 bases short and J 6 bases short, with 19 bases between. CDR1 is SNHLY, CDR2 FYNNEI, per germline. The CDR3 consists of 14 residues.

The rearrangement uses TRBV11-3 and TRBJ1-1; D is ambiguous. The length of the CDR3 is 13 residues. The germline gives CDR1 SGHNT, CDR2 YENEEA. V was shortened by 0 bases and J by 2 bases, with 4 bases between the two germline ends. The CDR3 DNA reads TGTGCCAGCAGCTTAGATCAAAACACTGAAGCTTTCTTT. It encodes CASSLDQNTEAFF.

The chain joins TRBV4-3 to TRBJ2-2; 7 nucleotides agree with TRBD2. Looked up from germline, CDR1 is LGHNA and CDR2 is YSLEER. The length of the CDR3 is 20 residues. J gave up 6 bases and V 3 bases, and 22 bases lay outside the gene matches. The CDR3 is CASSQGLEVSRERNAGELFF. The CDR3 DNA reads TGCGCCAGCAGCCAGGGCCTCGAGGTGTCGCGGGAGAGGAATGCCGGGGAGCTGTTTTTT.